The rows below give T cell receptor beta chains drawn from one sample of a study of blood T cell repertoires in COVID-19. The method was immunoSEQ multiplex PCR; TCRdb's version includes in-frame clones alone and lacks a portion of them. This sample carries about 390,000 clones, 70% to 90% of them seen once, and the ten largest clones take under 3%. The material sequenced was peripheral blood. Receptors originate from a woman between 55 and 75 years old with COVID-19, enrolled during active disease. Both conserved end residues are trimmed from each CDR3.

V gene	CDR3 protein
TRBV7-2	ASSLATGEYGYT
TRBV15	ATSSRDRSYEQY
TRBV6-5	ASRRDRVTNQPQH
TRBV10-1	ASSEGRGETQY
TRBV27	ASSIRTGANTIY
TRBV11-2	ASKGVGATEAF
TRBV18	ASSQQASNTEAF
TRBV28	ASQYPGGKTQY
TRBV28	ASSQGAYGYT
TRBV6-5	ASSRWGDRELF
TRBV5-1	ASSSGQNTEAF
TRBV7-6	ASSPETGRAKNIQY
TRBV6-5	ASRGLAGGPYEQY
TRBV12-5	ASGLVLGGGTRSYNEQF